The TCR beta chain under discussion was sequenced for a study of cytomegalovirus exposure and HLA in healthy donors. Turning to the study itself: Samples from HLA-typed donors yielded 65 million to 85 million unique TCRs in an early data release.

This clone has more than one count but fewer than ten. CDR1 LGHNT and CDR2 FRNRAP come from the germline V gene. V dropped 1 base and J dropped 5; count of bases not matched to a gene: 3. The CDR3 extends over 15 amino acids. It was with 60 Vbeta and 13 Jbeta primers that the PCR ran. The table came from immunoSEQ multiplex PCR; TCRdb's copy has only in-frame clones and leaves some out. Of fewer than 200,000 clones in the sample, less than 75% were seen once. The sequenced sample consisted of PBMCs. The V and J genes are TRBV12-5 and TRBJ2-2; 8 nucleotides agree with TRBD1. The receptor's source is a girl under 18 in good health and CMV-seronegative. CDR3 region: CASGLGTGGTGELFF. CDR3 coding DNA: TGTGCTAGTGGTTTGGGAACAGGGGGTACCGGGGAGCTGTTTTTT.